The sequence of this T cell receptor (beta chain) was determined in a study of shared clonotypes between healthy human individuals (dated by TCRdb to 2020 to 2021). General notes on the study: The cohort comprised a couple of women and a few men aged 18 to 49 years. For each donor, CD4 naive and CD4 memory were each run on three plates, CD8 naive on two plates, and CD8 memory on one plate. Each donor's leukapheresis produced roughly between about 0.9 and 9.5 billion PBMCs. To estimate repertoire size and how much clonotype sharing occurs between individuals, the study deeply sequenced the blood TCR repertoires of several healthy adults. Different laboratories and diverse techniques were used to prepare libraries and sequence TCR repertoires, to increase sequencing depth and limit assay-specific biases.

As to this clone: No cognate antigen has been identified for it. Within one base of it there is no much larger clone, and no base qualities were kept.

General conclusions and limits of the study: The genetic and exposure-history diversity represented was limited by the small number of donors. Compared with non-shared clonotypes, clonotypes shared by all four sorted-subset donors had higher generation probabilities. Naive subsets generally had larger estimated clonotype richness than memory subsets. Based on pairwise subsampling, the degree of clonotype sharing among donors was expected to be affected by sequencing depth. Sampling was restricted to blood, and TCR repertoires in tissue are likely to differ from TCR repertoires in blood. Across a handful of donors, approximately 5% of naive CD4, around 3.5% of naive CD8, about 2% of memory CD4, and approximately 0.4% of memory CD8 clonotypes were shared. Even with the large sequencing depth, rarefaction of the sorted-subset datasets indicated that sequencing was incomplete.

Donors were healthy HIV-negative adults with no recently reported acute infections or vaccinations. Only Caucasian adults living in Nashville, Tennessee, USA were represented among the donors. CD4+ T cells were enriched by magnetic negative selection; naive cells were then positively selected on CD45RA, and the negative fraction formed the memory subset. Blood was obtained by leukapheresis, after which PBMCs were separated by Ficoll-Histopaque density gradient centrifugation and cryopreserved in liquid nitrogen vapor phase. Purity and quantity of every magnetically sorted T cell population were checked by analytical flow cytometry. Each sorted fraction had its genomic DNA isolated and then quantified by UV absorbance on a Nanodrop 2000c. The germline V gene yields SGHRS for CDR1 and YFSETQ for CDR2. The CDR3, from cysteine to phenylalanine, totals 14 residues. The sequence is cut down to CDR3 DNA, 42 bases in frame from base 1. The germline ends are 11 bases apart after V is trimmed by 2 bases and J by 6 bases.

Using the deep immunoSEQ assay, TCR CDR3 regions were amplified from genomic DNA by multiplex PCR. Extracted genomic DNA from each cell subset was spread evenly across all wells of several immunoSEQ 96-well plates, with each plate serving as a replicate. For sorted subsets, each replicate PCR was loaded with about 200 ng genomic DNA, equivalent to 25,000 to 35,000 T cell genomes. The purified libraries were quantified using a Qubit 3.0 fluorometer, sized with a Bioanalyzer 2100, and then quantified again using the KAPA Library Quantification kit. A separate single-read 150-cycle Illumina NextSeq 550 flow cell was used to sequence each immunoSEQ 96-well plate. Per the authors' processing: Because the immunoSEQ output held only junctional sequences and lacked quality scores, the filtering could not match the filtering applied to full-length reads. Sequences were annotated with PyIR, a Python wrapper for IgBLAST v1.9, and V/J genes and CDR3 were assigned using IMGT germline references. Reads were removed for weak V/J assignments (E-value above 1e-6), missing CDR3, stop codons, out-of-frame junctions, or ambiguous translated residues. V3J clonotypes were defined as sequences sharing an identical inferred V gene, J gene, and CDR3 amino acid sequence. Percentage overlap between repertoires was computed as shared unique clonotypes divided by the size of the smaller repertoire. Three approaches were used to assess repertoire richness: RTK rarefaction, the Chao1 estimator, and Recon v2.1 estimates of unobserved clonotypes. OLGA was used to compute generation probabilities for all TCRbeta clonotypes that the gDNA method yielded from a handful of donors. The clones in this table, taken by TCRdb from immuneACCESS, are in-frame only. Not every clone is retained; where verified, under half of the shortfall comes from an unresolved V gene, and the cause of the rest is unknown. V and J calls and clone size are as listed in that table; D and trimming were resolved from the DNA. Recorded for this sample are around 2.5 million clones; 80% to 95% of them occurred a single time. In total, the top ten clones hold approximately 0.35% of the sample.

The sequence joins TRBV5-1 to TRBJ2-2, with the D gene too uncertain to name. Sequencing was performed on naive CD4+ T cells from PBMCs. The meaning of the sample's cell subset or site label: CD45RA+ positively selected. This TCR came from a man younger than 35 in good health. Some clones in this sample may be carry-over from other donors' samples. This receptor has the CDR3 CASSLKGLAGELFF. The nucleotides are TGCGCCAGCAGCTTAAAGGGCCTTGCCGGGGAGCTGTTTTTT.